One sample yielded the 3 T cell receptor beta chains listed below, sequenced in a study of T-cell memory formation after mild COVID-19. TCRdb processed the 5' RACE reads anew with MiXCR; each CDR3 protein has one entry. Of roughly 200,000 distinct CDR3 sequences listed, roughly 17% are singletons. Material for sequencing was PBMCs or a T cell subset sorted from them (not recorded which). The receptors stem from an adult woman who had mild COVID-19 (a few samples of this study predate the infection). Cell type and time point are not known.

The table lists this clonotype with a few counts. This chain uses TRBV29-1 with TRBJ2-3, with 11 bases matching TRBD2. The junction had 5 bases not matched to a gene; V was cut back by 4 bases and J by 2 bases. Germline V CDR1 and CDR2: SQVTM, ANQGSEA. The length of the CDR3 is 15 residues. The CDR3: CSVVVAGGSTDTQYF. DNA for the CDR3: TGCAGCGTTGTGGTAGCGGGAGGGTCCACAGATACGCAGTATTTT.

The J gene is TRBJ1-6, the V gene TRBV3-1, with 9 bases matching TRBD1. Unmatched junction bases numbered 2, after V lost 4 bases and J lost 7 bases. This CDR3 is built from 14 residues. Germline V gene sequence: CDR1 LGHDT, CDR2 YNNKEL (reference sequence). The CDR3 coding sequence is TGTGCCAGCAGCCCCGGGACAGGGAATTCACCCCTCCACTTT. It is translated as CASSPGTGNSPLHF.

This clonotype came up a few times. V and J are TRBV18 and TRBJ2-7; 14 nucleotides match TRBD2. The CDR3 sequence is 14 residues long. The V and J ends lost 8 bases and 5 bases, in that order; junction bases with no gene match: 5. Germline CDR1 KGHSH, CDR2 LQKENI. The CDR3 is CASTGLAGGDEQYF. DNA for the CDR3: TGTGCCAGCACAGGACTAGCGGGAGGAGACGAGCAGTACTTC.